This T cell receptor (beta chain) was sequenced in a study of cytomegalovirus exposure and HLA in healthy donors. Study results and caveats: TCR beta sequences reportedly predicted most subjects' HLA-A and HLA-B alleles accurately. As a later analysis showed, several of the most significant clusters appeared to be linked to common viral pathogens.

PCR used 60 Vbeta primers and 13 Jbeta primers. Libraries were prepared by immunoSEQ multiplex PCR; TCRdb keeps only in-frame clonotypes and omits some of them. The top ten hold 1.5% to 2.5% of the sample, which has some 150,000 clones, about 80% seen once. Concerning this clone: What it binds is unknown.

This clonotype originated in a woman in her forties in good health and CMV-seronegative. Source material: PBMCs.

CDR3 coding DNA: TGTGCCAGCAGTGAGGGGGCGTCCTACAATGAGCAGTTCTTC. Residues: CASSEGASYNEQFF. V is TRBV6-4 and J is TRBJ2-1; a possible D gene is TRBD1 (6 bases). V lost 3 bases, J lost 1 base, and 7 bases lay in between. CDR1 and CDR2 from the germline V gene are MRHNA and SNTAGT. The CDR3 covers 14 residues.